Included here is one T cell receptor (beta chain) sequence, with context. Germline-derived CDR1 and CDR2 are SQVTM and ANQGSEA. V shed 7 bases and J 4 bases; nucleotides not matched to a gene: 10. CDR3 length: 14 residues. This entry comes from a study of blood T cell repertoires in COVID-19. Study as a whole: COVID-19 samples, acute and convalescent, were from the United States, Italy and Spain.

The authors' processing: Estimation of nucleated cell counts was performed using reference gene primer amplification. Clones were read by immunoSEQ multiplex PCR, and TCRdb kept only the in-frame ones, dropping some. That table supplies the V and J calls and clone size; D and trimming were determined from the DNA. The sample lists more than 300,000 clones; about 87% were seen once. The chain carries TRBV29-1 and TRBJ2-5; the match to TRBD1 covers 9 bases. The receptor's source is a woman between 45 and 60 years old with COVID-19, enrolled during active disease. Sequences were obtained from peripheral blood. CDR3 nucleotide sequence: TGCAGCGCCGCTCCGACAGGGGGGTTAGAGACCCAGTACTTC. This sequence encodes CSAAPTGGLETQYF.